Shown below are 21 T cell receptor beta chains from a single sample sequenced in a study of STAT5B mutations in CD4+ large granular lymphocyte leukemia. TCRdb's table, derived via immunoSEQ multiplex PCR, lists solely in-frame clones and lacks some. The sample has some 8,800 clones, about 80% seen once. The specimen sequenced was PBMCs. Every receptor here comes from a man aged 60 to 69 with CD4+ T-cell large granular lymphocyte leukemia.

V gene TRBV19 combines with J gene TRBJ2-1, with D maybe TRBD2 (5 bases). CDR1 is LNHDA and CDR2 is SQIVND in the germline V gene (reference sequence). This CDR3 contains 14 residues. CDR3: CPLRGISSYNEQFF. CDR3 coding DNA: TGTCCTCTTCGAGGGATTAGCTCCTACAATGAGCAGTTCTTC.

This clone was observed once. The CDR3 sequence: CASSWRTSASTDTQYF. The CDR3 DNA sequence: TGCGCCAGCAGCTGGAGGACTAGCGCGTCCACAGATACGCAGTATTTT. The chain has TRBV4-1 and TRBJ2-3; TRBD2 matches 9 bases. Germline V CDR1 and CDR2: MGHRA, YSYEKL. The CDR3 is 16 amino acids. The junction had 8 bases not matched to a gene; V was cut back by 5 bases and J by 2 bases.

This chain connects TRBV9 to TRBJ2-7, with D possibly matching TRBD2 (6 bases). This CDR3 has 15 amino acids. CDR1 and CDR2 from the germline V gene are SGDLS and YYNGEE. V was shortened by 3 bases and J by 0 bases, with 13 bases between the two germline ends. In DNA, the CDR3 is TGTGCCAGCAGCGCGGGAGCGAGCTTCTCCTACGAGCAGTACTTC. Amino acid sequence: CASSAGASFSYEQYF.

This chain connects TRBV27 to TRBJ1-5; no clear D gene. The germline gives CDR1 MNHEY, CDR2 SMNVEV (reference sequence). The CDR3 runs to 13 residues. Trimming cost V 5 bases and J 7 bases, with 12 bases left between them. The CDR3 loop is CASSGRWNQPQHF. The CDR3 nucleotides are TGTGCCAGCAGTGGGAGATGGAACCAGCCCCAGCATTTT.

This clone was observed a handful of times. This chain uses TRBV11-3 with TRBJ2-2; TRBD1 might be the D (5 bases). The CDR3 sequence is 18 residues long. CDR1 is SGHNT and CDR2 is YENEEA in the germline V gene. The ends were cut back, 2 bases at V and 3 bases at J, with 19 bases in the middle. CDR3 in amino acids: CASSLKLLGAPDTGELFF. The CDR3 DNA reads TGTGCCAGCAGCTTAAAACTTTTAGGGGCTCCGGACACCGGGGAGCTGTTTTTT. Together with reference TRBV11-3 and TRBJ2-2, the CDR3 gives the full variable domain: EAGVVQSPRYKIIEKKQPVAFWCNPISGHNTLYWYLQNLGQGPELLIRYENEEAVDDSQLPKDRFSAERLKGVDSTLKIQPAELGDSAVYLCASSLKLLGAPDTGELFFGEGSRLTVL.

This chain uses TRBV7-2 with TRBJ2-7; TRBD2 might be the D (5 bases). The CDR3 covers 15 residues. Per the germline V gene, CDR1 is SGHTA and CDR2 is FQGNSA. The V end was cut by 1 base, the J end by 0 bases, with 10 bases between. DNA for the CDR3: TGTGCCAGCAGCTTAGAAGTCGGGGACTCCTACGAGCAGTACTTC. Its translation: CASSLEVGDSYEQYF.

The rearrangement uses TRBV10-1 and TRBJ1-1; D not certain. The CDR3 totals 14 residues. Trimming removed 3 bases from V and 4 bases from J, with 12 bases in between. Germline V gene sequence: CDR1 WNHNN, CDR2 SYGVQD (reference sequence). The CDR3 is CASSDRQPSTEAFF. The CDR3 bases are TGCGCCAGCAGTGACCGGCAGCCTAGCACTGAAGCTTTCTTT.

This clone was seen only once. The rearrangement joins TRBV30 to TRBJ1-2, with a weak D call TRBD1 (5 bases). CDR3 length equals 14 residues. V was shortened by 3 bases and J by 7 bases, with 18 bases between the two germline ends. The V gene's germline CDR1 is GTSNPN and CDR2 SVGIG (reference sequence). The CDR3 reads CAWSRGMGGSGYTF. CDR3 nucleotides: TGTGCCTGGAGCAGAGGGATGGGGGGGTCTGGCTACACCTTC.

The CDR3 DNA is TGCGCCAGCAGCCAAGCGCTTTTGACAGGGGGCTATGGCTACACCTTC. Amino acid sequence: CASSQALLTGGYGYTF. The chain carries TRBV4-1 and TRBJ1-2; 9 bases match TRBD1. The CDR3 is made up of 16 amino acids. V lost 1 base, J lost 4 bases, and 7 bases stayed unmatched. Germline V gene sequence: CDR1 MGHRA, CDR2 YSYEKL.

The V and J genes are TRBV28 and TRBJ2-1; D remains unclear. The V gene's germline CDR1 is MDHEN and CDR2 SYDVKM. The CDR3 contains 15 residues. V shed 6 bases and J shed 1 base, with 13 bases lying between them. CDR3 sequence (DNA): TGTGCCAGCAGCCTGGGCCAGAGTTCCTACAATGAGCAGTTCTTC. Protein product: CASSLGQSSYNEQFF. Complete variable domain (other parts from reference TRBV28 and TRBJ2-1): DVKVTQSSRYLVKRTGEKVFLECVQDMDHENMFWYRQDPGLGLRLIYFSYDVKMKEKGDIPEGYSVSREKKERFSLILESASTNQTSMYLCASSLGQSSYNEQFFGPGTRLTVL.

This rearrangement joins TRBV11-2 to TRBJ2-1; 15 bases agree with TRBD2. Germline CDR1 is SGHAT and CDR2 is FQNNGV. Losses at the gene ends were 0 bases for V and 9 bases for J; bases not matched to a gene: 6. The CDR3 is 17 residues long. The CDR3 protein is CASSLDSGLAGGSEQFF. In DNA, the CDR3 is TGTGCCAGCAGCTTAGATTCGGGACTAGCGGGAGGTAGTGAGCAGTTCTTC.

The chain combines TRBV30 with TRBJ1-4; the D gene is possibly TRBD1 (5 bases). V was pared by 2 bases and J by 3 bases, with 13 bases between. CDR3 length: 15 residues. Germline CDR1 reads GTSNPN; CDR2 reads SVGIG (reference sequence). The CDR3 nucleotides read TGTGCCTGGAGTTCAGGGTTCGGCGCTAATGAAAAACTGTTTTTT. This encodes CAWSSGFGANEKLFF. The full variable domain, with the rest looked up from reference TRBV30 and TRBJ1-4, is SQTIHQWPATLVQPVGSPLSLECTVEGTSNPNLYWYRQAAGRGLQLLFYSVGIGQISSEVPQNLSASRPQDRQFILSSKKLLLSDSGFYLCAWSSGFGANEKLFFGSGTQLSVL.

The chain carries TRBV28 and TRBJ1-2; D is possibly TRBD1 (6 bases). This CDR3 region has 13 residues. Trimming stripped 3 bases from V and 7 bases from J, with 12 bases between. Looked up from germline, CDR1 is MDHEN and CDR2 is SYDVKM. The CDR3 region has the DNA TGTGCCAGCAGTTTTCAGGGGCAGAGTGGCTACACCTTC. Residues: CASSFQGQSGYTF.

The V call is TRBV7-3, the J call TRBJ2-3; TRBD2 might be the D (6 bases). The CDR3 contains 13 residues. Germline values: CDR1 SGHTA, CDR2 FQGTGA. The V gene lost 2 bases and the J gene lost 10 bases, with 13 bases spanning the gap. Written as DNA, the CDR3 is TGTGCCAGCAGCTTAGGAGGGATCGTGGCGCAGTATTTT. This sequence encodes CASSLGGIVAQYF.

This chain links TRBV7-3 with TRBJ2-5; 10 nucleotides match TRBD2. This CDR3 has 18 amino acids. Trimming cost V 1 base and J 2 bases; bases outside gene matches: 10. Germline V lookup: CDR1 SGHTA, CDR2 FQGTGA. Written as DNA, the CDR3 is TGTGCCAGCAGCTTAAGGGCTAGCGGGAGCGCCTCACAAGAGACCCAGTACTTC. Amino acids: CASSLRASGSASQETQYF.

J is TRBJ2-3 and V is TRBV11-2; maybe TRBD2 (6 bases). From germline, CDR1 is SGHAT and CDR2 FQNNGV. V lost 10 bases and J lost 4, with 18 bases in between. The CDR3 is 14 residues long. The CDR3 sequence is CATSLAGSADTQYF. In nucleotides, the CDR3 is TGTGCCACCTCTTTGGCGGGATCGGCAGATACGCAGTATTTT.

The V call is TRBV19, the J call TRBJ2-7; D is unclear. This CDR3 is built from 14 residues. Per the germline V gene, CDR1 is LNHDA and CDR2 is SQIVND (reference sequence). Trimming removed 8 bases from V and 0 bases from J, with 14 bases in between. Here the CDR3 reads CASARAPSSYEQYF. Here the CDR3 DNA reads TGTGCCAGTGCCCGGGCCCCTAGCTCCTACGAGCAGTACTTC. The whole variable domain, filled in from reference TRBV19 and TRBJ2-7, reads DGGITQSPKYLFRKEGQNVTLSCEQNLNHDAMYWYRQDPGQGLRLIYYSQIVNDFQKGDIAEGYSVSREKKESFPLTVTSAQKNPTAFYLCASARAPSSYEQYFGPGTRLTVT.

The gene calls are TRBV19 and TRBJ1-2; perhaps TRBD1 as D (5 bases). The germline V and J ends were trimmed by 5 bases and 9 bases, with 16 bases remaining between them. CDR3 length equals 13 residues. Looked up from germline, CDR1 is LNHDA and CDR2 is SQIVND (reference sequence). CDR3 residues: CASSDGGQRSYTF. The CDR3 DNA is TGTGCCAGTAGTGACGGGGGTCAGAGGAGCTACACCTTC. The complete variable domain, with remaining parts taken from reference TRBV19 and TRBJ1-2, reads DGGITQSPKYLFRKEGQNVTLSCEQNLNHDAMYWYRQDPGQGLRLIYYSQIVNDFQKGDIAEGYSVSREKKESFPLTVTSAQKNPTAFYLCASSDGGQRSYTFGSGTRLTVV.

The CDR3 loop is CASSLGPSGNTIYF. Written as DNA, the CDR3 is TGTGCCAGCAGCTTAGGACCCTCTGGAAACACCATATATTTT. The genes are TRBV7-8 and TRBJ1-3, with D unresolved. Trimming left V 1 base short and J 0 bases short, with 4 bases between. The length of the CDR3 is 14 residues. Germline CDR1 is SGHVS and CDR2 is FQNEAQ.

The J gene is TRBJ2-1, the V gene TRBV13; D is unresolved. Germline V gene sequence: CDR1 PRHDT, CDR2 FYEKMQ (reference sequence). The V end was cut by 5 bases, the J end by 3 bases, with 17 bases between. The CDR3 has 16 residues. The CDR3 DNA follows: TGTGCCAGCAGCCCCGGGCGGTCCTACCTCTACAATGAGCAGTTCTTC. Translating gives CASSPGRSYLYNEQFF.

This clone was seen once. J is TRBJ1-4 and V is TRBV4-3, with D possibly TRBD1 on 6 matching bases. Germline loops: CDR1 LGHNA, CDR2 YSLEER. The V end was cut by 3 bases, the J end by 0 bases, with 11 bases between. This CDR3 has 16 amino acids. In nucleotides, the CDR3 is TGCGCCAGCAGCCAGGACGCAGGGGCAACTAATGAAAAACTGTTTTTT. This gives the protein CASSQDAGATNEKLFF.